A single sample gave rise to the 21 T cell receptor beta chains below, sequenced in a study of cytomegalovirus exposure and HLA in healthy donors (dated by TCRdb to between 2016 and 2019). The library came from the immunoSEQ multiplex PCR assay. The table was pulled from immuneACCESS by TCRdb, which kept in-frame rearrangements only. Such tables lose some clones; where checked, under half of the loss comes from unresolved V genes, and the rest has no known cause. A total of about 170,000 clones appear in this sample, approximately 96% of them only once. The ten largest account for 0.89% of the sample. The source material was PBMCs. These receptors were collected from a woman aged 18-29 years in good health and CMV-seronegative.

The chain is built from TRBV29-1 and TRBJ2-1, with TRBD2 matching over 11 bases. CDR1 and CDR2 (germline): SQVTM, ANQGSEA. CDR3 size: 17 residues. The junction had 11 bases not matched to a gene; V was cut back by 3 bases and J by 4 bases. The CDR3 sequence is CSVEGHSGGARYNEQFF. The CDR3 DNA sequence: TGCAGCGTTGAGGGCCATAGCGGGGGGGCACGGTACAATGAGCAGTTCTTC.

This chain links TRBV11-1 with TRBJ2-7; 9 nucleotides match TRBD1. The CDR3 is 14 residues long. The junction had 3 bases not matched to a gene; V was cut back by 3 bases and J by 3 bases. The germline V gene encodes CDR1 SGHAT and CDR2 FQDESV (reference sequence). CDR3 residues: CASSLGQGYYEQYF. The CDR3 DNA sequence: TGTGCCAGCAGCTTGGGACAGGGATACTACGAGCAGTACTTC.

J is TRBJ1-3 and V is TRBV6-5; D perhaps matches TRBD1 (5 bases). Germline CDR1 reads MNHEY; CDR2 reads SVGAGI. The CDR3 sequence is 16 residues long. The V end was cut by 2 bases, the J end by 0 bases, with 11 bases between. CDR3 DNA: TGTGCCAGCAGTTACCGGGGGGTGGACTCTGGAAACACCATATATTTT. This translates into CASSYRGVDSGNTIYF.

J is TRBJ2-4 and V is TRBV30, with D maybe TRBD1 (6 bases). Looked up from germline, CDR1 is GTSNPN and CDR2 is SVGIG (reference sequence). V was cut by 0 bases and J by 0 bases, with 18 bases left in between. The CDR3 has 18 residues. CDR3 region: CAWSVIVRDNLAKNIQYF. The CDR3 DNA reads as TGTGCCTGGAGTGTAATAGTCCGGGACAACCTAGCCAAAAACATTCAGTACTTC.

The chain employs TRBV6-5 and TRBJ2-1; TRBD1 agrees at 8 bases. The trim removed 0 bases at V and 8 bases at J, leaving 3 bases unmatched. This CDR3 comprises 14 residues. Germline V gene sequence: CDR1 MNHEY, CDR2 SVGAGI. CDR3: CASSYSSGGDEQFF. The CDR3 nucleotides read TGTGCCAGCAGTTACTCCTCAGGGGGCGATGAGCAGTTCTTC.

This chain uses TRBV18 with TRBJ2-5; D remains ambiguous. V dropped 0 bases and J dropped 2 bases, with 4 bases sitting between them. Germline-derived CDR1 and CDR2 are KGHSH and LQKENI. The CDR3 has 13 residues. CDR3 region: CASSPPTQETQYF. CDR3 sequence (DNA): TGTGCCAGCTCACCACCCACTCAAGAGACCCAGTACTTC.

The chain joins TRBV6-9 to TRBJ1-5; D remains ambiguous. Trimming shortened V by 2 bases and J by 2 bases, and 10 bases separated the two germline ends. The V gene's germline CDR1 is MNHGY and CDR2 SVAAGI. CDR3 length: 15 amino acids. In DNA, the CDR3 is TGTGCCAGCAGTTATCCGTCTGGGCGCAATCAGCCCCAGCATTTT. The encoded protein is CASSYPSGRNQPQHF.

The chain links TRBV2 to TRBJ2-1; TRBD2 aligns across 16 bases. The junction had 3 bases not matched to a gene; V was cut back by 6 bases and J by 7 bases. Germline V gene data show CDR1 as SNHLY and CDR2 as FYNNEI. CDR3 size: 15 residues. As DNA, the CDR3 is TGTGCCAGCAGAGGGACTAGCGGGGGGGTGAATGAGCAGTTCTTC. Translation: CASRGTSGGVNEQFF.

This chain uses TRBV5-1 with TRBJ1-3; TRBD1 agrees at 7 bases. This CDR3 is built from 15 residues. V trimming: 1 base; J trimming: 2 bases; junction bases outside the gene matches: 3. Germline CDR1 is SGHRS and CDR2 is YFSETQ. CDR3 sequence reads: CASSLTGVAGNTIYF. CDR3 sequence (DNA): TGCGCCAGCAGCTTGACAGGGGTGGCTGGAAACACCATATATTTT.

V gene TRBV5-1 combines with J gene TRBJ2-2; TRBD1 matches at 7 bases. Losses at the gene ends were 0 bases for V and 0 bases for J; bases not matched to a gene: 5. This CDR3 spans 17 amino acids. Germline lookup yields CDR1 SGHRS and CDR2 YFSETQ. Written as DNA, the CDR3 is TGCGCCAGCAGCTTGGGTTCGACAGGGACGAACACCGGGGAGCTGTTTTTT. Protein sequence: CASSLGSTGTNTGELFF. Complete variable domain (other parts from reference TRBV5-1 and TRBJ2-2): KAGVTQTPRYLIKTRGQQVTLSCSPISGHRSVSWYQQTPGQGLQFLFEYFSETQRNKGNFPGRFSGRQFSNSRSEMNVSTLELGDSALYLCASSLGSTGTNTGELFFGEGSRLTVL.

The CDR3 nucleotides read TGTGCCAGCAGCTTGGAGACACCTAGCAATCAGCCCCAGCATTTT. Protein sequence: CASSLETPSNQPQHF. The chain is built from TRBV5-6 and TRBJ1-5; no clear D. Germline V gene data show CDR1 as SGHDT and CDR2 as YYEEEE. CDR3 size: 15 residues. Trimming removed 0 bases from V and 0 bases from J, with 7 bases in between. The full variable domain, rest sourced from reference TRBV5-6 and TRBJ1-5, is DAGVTQSPTHLIKTRGQQVTLRCSPKSGHDTVSWYQQALGQGPQFIFQYYEEEERQRGNFPDRFSGHQFPNYSSELNVNALLLGDSALYLCASSLETPSNQPQHFGDGTRLSIL.

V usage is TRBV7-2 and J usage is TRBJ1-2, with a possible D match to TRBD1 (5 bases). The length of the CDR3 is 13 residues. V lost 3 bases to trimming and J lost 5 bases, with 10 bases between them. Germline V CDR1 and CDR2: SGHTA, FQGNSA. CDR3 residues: CASSLNTGYGYTF. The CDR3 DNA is TGTGCCAGCAGCTTGAACACAGGATATGGCTACACCTTC.

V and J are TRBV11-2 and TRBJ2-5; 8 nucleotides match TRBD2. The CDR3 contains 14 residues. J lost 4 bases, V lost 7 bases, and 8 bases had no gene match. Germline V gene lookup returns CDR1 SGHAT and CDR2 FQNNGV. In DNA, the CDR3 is TGTGCCAGCACCCCAACGGGAGGGGTAGAGACCCAGTACTTC. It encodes CASTPTGGVETQYF.

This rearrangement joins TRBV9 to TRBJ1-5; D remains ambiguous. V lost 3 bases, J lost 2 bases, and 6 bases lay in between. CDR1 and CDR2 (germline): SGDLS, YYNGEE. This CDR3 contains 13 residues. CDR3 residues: CASSDGGNQPQHF. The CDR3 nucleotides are TGTGCCAGCAGCGACGGGGGCAATCAGCCCCAGCATTTT.

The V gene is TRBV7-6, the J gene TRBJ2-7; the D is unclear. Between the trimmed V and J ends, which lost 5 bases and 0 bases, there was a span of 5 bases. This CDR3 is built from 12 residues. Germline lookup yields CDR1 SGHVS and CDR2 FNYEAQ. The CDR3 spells CASSASSYEQYF. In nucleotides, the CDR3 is TGTGCCAGCAGCGCGAGCTCCTACGAGCAGTACTTC.

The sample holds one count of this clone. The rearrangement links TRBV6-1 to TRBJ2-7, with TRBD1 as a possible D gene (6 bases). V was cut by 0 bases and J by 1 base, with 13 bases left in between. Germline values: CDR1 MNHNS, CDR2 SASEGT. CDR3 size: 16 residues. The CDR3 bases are TGTGCCAGCAGTGAAGCAGAGGGGGTTGGGTCCTACGAGCAGTACTTC. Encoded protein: CASSEAEGVGSYEQYF.

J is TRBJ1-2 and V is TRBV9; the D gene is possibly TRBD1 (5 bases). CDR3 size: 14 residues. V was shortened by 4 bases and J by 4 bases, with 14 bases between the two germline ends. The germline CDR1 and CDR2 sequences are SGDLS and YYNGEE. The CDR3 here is CASSPLQGSYGYTF. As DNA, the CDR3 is TGTGCCAGCAGCCCGCTCCAGGGCAGCTATGGCTACACCTTC.

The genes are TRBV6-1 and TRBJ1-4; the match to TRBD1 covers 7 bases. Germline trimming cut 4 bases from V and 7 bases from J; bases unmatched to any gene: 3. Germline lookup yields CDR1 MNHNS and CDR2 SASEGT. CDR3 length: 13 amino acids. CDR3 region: CASSVPGGEKLFF. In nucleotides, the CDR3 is TGTGCCAGCAGTGTCCCAGGGGGTGAAAAACTGTTTTTT.

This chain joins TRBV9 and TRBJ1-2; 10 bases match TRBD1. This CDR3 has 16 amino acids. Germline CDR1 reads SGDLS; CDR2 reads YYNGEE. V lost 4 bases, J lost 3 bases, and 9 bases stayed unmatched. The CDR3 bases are TGTGCCAGCAGCCCCCGTTCCGGACAGGGGGACTATGGCTACACCTTC. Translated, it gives CASSPRSGQGDYGYTF.

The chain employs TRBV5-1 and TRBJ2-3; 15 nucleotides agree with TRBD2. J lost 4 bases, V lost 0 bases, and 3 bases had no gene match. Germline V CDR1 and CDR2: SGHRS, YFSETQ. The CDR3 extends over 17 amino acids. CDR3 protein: CASSLVGLAGGADTQYF. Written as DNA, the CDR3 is TGCGCCAGCAGCTTGGTGGGACTAGCGGGGGGTGCAGATACGCAGTATTTT.

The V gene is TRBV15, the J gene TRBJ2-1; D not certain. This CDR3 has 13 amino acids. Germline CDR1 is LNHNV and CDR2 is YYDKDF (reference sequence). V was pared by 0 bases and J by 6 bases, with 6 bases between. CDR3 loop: CATSRDQINEQFF. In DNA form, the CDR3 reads TGTGCCACCAGCAGAGACCAGATCAATGAGCAGTTCTTC. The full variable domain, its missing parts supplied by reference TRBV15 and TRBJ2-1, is DAMVIQNPRYQVTQFGKPVTLSCSQTLNHNVMYWYQQKSSQAPKLLFHYYDKDFNNEADTPDNFQSRRPNTSFCFLDIRSPGLGDTAMYLCATSRDQINEQFFGPGTRLTVL.